This T cell receptor beta chain was sequenced during a study of T cells in Graves' hyperthyroidism and ophthalmopathy. On this clonotype: As yet, its antigen is unknown.

Amplification yielded TCR beta CDR3 regions, with RNA transcripts as the source. The HTBI primer set served for first-round RT-PCR of the TCR CDR3. One entry per CDR3 protein results from TCRdb running MiXCR on the multiplex PCR reads. The sample has over 700,000 distinct CDR3 sequences; 38% are singletons. Study-wide results and limits: In simple terms, a model built on 13 V-J features told ophthalmopathy apart from stable hyperthyroidism.

Per germline, CDR1 SNHLY and CDR2 FYNNEI. This CDR3 has 14 amino acids. V lost 2 bases, J lost 4 bases, and 11 bases lay in between. Hyperthyroidism in the patients, aged 18 to 65, was newly diagnosed and under 2 months in duration. A patient was excluded if there was uncontrolled infection, other autoimmune disease, pregnancy or lactation. Using more than 8 ml of fresh peripheral blood, PBMCs were prepared. This TCR was recovered from a young man with Graves' hyperthyroidism. The sequenced material came from blood. This chain links TRBV2 with TRBJ2-5; D not certain. The CDR3 loop is CASSEFSTGETQYF. CDR3 DNA sequence: TGTGCCAGCAGTGAATTCTCGACTGGAGAGACCCAGTACTTC.